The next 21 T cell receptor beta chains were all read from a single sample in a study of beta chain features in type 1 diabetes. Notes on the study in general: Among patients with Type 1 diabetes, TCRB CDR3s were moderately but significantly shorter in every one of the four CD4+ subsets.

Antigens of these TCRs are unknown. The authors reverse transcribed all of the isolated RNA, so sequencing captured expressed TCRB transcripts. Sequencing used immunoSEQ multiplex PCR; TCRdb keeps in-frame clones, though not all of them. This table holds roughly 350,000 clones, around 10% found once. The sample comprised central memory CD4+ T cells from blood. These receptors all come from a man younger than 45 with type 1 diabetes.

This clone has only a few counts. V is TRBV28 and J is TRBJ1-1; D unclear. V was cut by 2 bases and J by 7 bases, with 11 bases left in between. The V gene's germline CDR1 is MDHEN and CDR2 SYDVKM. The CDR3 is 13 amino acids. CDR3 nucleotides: TGTGCCAGCAGTTTAGGGCACTATATTGAAGCTTTCTTT. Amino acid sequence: CASSLGHYIEAFF.

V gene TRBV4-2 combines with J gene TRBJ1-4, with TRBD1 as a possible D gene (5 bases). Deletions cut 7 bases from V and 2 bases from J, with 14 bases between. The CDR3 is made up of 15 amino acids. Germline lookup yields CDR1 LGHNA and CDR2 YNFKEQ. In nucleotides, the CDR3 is TGTGCCAGCATCCCAGGGCCGGCGACTAATGAAAAACTGTTTTTT. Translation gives CASIPGPATNEKLFF.

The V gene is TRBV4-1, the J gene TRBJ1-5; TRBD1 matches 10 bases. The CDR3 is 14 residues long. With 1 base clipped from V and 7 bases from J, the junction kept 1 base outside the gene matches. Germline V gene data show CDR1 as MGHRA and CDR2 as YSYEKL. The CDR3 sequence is CASSQGDRGQPQHF. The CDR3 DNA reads TGCGCCAGCAGCCAAGGGGACAGGGGACAGCCCCAGCATTTT.

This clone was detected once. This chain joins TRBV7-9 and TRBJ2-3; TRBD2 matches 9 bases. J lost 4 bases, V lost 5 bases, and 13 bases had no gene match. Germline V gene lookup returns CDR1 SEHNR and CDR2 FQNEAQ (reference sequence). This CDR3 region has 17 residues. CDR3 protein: CASSQVLAGVESDTQYF. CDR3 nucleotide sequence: TGTGCCAGCAGCCAAGTCTTAGCGGGAGTTGAATCAGATACGCAGTATTTT.

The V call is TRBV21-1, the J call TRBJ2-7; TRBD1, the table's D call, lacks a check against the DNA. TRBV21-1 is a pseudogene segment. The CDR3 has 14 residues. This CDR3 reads CASSDDRVPNEQYF. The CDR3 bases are TGTGCCAGCAGCGATGACAGGGTACCTAACGAGCAGTACTTC.

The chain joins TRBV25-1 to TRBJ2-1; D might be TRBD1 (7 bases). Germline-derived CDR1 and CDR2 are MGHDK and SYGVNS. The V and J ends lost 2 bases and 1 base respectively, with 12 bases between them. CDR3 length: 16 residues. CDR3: CASSEPPGGSYNEQFF. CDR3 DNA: TGTGCCAGCAGTGAACCCCCAGGGGGGTCCTACAATGAGCAGTTCTTC.

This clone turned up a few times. DNA for the CDR3: TGTGCCAGCAGTCCCCAGGGGAGGGGTTACGAGCAGTACTTC. Translation: CASSPQGRGYEQYF. This chain uses TRBV6-1 with TRBJ2-7; D might be TRBD2 (7 bases). This CDR3 has 14 residues. Germline CDR1 is MNHNS and CDR2 is SASEGT. Trimming left V 5 bases short and J 4 bases short, with 15 bases between.

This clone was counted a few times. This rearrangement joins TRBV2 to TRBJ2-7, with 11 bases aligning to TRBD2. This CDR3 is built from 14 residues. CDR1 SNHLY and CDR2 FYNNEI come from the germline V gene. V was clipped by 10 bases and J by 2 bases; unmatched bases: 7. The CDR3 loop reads CATGLTSGAYEQYF. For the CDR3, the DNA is TGTGCCACCGGTTTGACTAGCGGGGCCTACGAGCAGTACTTC.

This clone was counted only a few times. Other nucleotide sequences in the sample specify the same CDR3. CDR3 sequence (DNA): TGTGCCAGCAGTTTAAACAGGGGGTCCTATGGCTACACCTTC. It translates to CASSLNRGSYGYTF. The chain joins TRBV27 to TRBJ1-2; TRBD1 agrees at 8 bases. This CDR3 spans 14 amino acids. The trim removed 2 bases at V and 4 bases at J, leaving 3 bases unmatched. Germline lookup yields CDR1 MNHEY and CDR2 SMNVEV (reference sequence).

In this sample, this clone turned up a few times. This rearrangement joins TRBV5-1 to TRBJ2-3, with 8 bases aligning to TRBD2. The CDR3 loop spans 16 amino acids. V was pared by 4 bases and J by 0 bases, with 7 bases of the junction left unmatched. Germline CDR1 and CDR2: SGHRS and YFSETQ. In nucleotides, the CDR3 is TGCGCCAGCAGCATTCCTTCTAGCGGGAGCACAGATACGCAGTATTTT. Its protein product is CASSIPSSGSTDTQYF. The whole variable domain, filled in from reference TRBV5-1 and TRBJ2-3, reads KAGVTQTPRYLIKTRGQQVTLSCSPISGHRSVSWYQQTPGQGLQFLFEYFSETQRNKGNFPGRFSGRQFSNSRSEMNVSTLELGDSALYLCASSIPSSGSTDTQYFGPGTRLTVL.

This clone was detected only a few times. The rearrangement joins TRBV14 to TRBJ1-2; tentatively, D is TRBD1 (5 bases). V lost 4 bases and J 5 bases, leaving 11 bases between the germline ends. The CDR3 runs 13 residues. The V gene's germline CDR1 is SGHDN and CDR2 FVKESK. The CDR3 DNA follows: TGTGCCAGCAGCCCGGGGGGGGAATATGGCTACACCTTC. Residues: CASSPGGEYGYTF.

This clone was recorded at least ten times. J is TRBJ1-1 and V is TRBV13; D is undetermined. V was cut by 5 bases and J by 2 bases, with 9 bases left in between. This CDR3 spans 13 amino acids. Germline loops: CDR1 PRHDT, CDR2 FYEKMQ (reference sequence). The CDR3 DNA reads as TGTGCCAGCAGCCAGTCGGAAAACACTGAAGCTTTCTTT. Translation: CASSQSENTEAFF. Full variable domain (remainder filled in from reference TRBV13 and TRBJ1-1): AAGVIQSPRHLIKEKRETATLKCYPIPRHDTVYWYQQGPGQDPQFLISFYEKMQSDKGSIPDRFSAQQFSDYHSELNMSSLELGDSALYFCASSQSENTEAFFGQGTRLTVV.

The CDR3 is CSVGAEGYTF. The CDR3 DNA reads as TGCAGCGTTGGAGCCGAGGGCTACACCTTC. This chain uses TRBV29-1 with TRBJ1-2; no clear D gene. Looked up from germline, CDR1 is SQVTM and CDR2 is ANQGSEA. V gave up 4 bases and J gave up 8 bases, with 8 bases separating them. The CDR3 covers 10 residues.

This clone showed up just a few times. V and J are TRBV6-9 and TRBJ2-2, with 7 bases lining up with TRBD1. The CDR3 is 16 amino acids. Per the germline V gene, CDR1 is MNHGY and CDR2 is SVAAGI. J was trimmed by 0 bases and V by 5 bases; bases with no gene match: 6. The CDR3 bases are TGTGCCAGCAGTCCAACGGGGACAGCGAACACCGGGGAGCTGTTTTTT. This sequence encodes CASSPTGTANTGELFF.

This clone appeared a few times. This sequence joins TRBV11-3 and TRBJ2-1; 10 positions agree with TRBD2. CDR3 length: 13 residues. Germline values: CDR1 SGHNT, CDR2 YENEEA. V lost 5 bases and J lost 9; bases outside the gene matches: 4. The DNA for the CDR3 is TGTGCCAGCAGCACACTAGCGGGATTTGAGCAGTTCTTC. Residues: CASSTLAGFEQFF.

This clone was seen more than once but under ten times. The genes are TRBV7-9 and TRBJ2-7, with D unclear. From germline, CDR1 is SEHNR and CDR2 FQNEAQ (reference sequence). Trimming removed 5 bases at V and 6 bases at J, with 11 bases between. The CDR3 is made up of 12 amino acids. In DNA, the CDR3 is TGTGCCAGCAGCACGTCGACCCCCGAGCAGTACTTC. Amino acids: CASSTSTPEQYF.

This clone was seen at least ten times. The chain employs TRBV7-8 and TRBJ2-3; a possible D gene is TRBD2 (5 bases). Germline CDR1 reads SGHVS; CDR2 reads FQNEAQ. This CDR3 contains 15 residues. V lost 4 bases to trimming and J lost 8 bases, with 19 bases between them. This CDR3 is CASSSTRTVPGTQYF. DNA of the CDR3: TGTGCCAGCAGCTCGACCCGGACTGTGCCGGGTACGCAGTATTTT. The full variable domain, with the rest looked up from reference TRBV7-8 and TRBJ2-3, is GAGVSQSPRYKVAKRGQDVALRCDPISGHVSLFWYQQALGQGPEFLTYFQNEAQLDKSGLPSDRFFAERPEGSVSTLKIQRTQQEDSAVYLCASSSTRTVPGTQYFGPGTRLTVL.

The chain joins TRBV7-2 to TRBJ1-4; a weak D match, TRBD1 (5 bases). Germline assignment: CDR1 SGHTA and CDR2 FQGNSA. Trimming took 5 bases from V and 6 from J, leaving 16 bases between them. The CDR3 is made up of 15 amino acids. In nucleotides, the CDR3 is TGTGCCAGCAGCCCAGGGAGGGTACGGGATGAAAAACTGTTTTTT. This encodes CASSPGRVRDEKLFF.

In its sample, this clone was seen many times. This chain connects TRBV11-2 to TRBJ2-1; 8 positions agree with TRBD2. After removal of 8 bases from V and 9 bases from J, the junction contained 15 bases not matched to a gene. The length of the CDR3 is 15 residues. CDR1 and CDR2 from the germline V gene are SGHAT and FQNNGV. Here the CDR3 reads CASSAVRGTSGEQFF. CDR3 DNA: TGTGCCAGCTCGGCGGTACGTGGGACTAGTGGTGAGCAGTTCTTC.

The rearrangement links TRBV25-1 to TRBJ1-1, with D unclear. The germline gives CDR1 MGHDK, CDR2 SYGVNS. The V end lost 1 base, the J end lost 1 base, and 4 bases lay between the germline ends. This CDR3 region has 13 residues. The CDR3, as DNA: TGTGCCAGCAGTGAATCCGAGAACACTGAAGCTTTCTTT. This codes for CASSESENTEAFF. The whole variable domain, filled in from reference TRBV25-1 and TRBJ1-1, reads EADIYQTPRYLVIGTGKKITLECSQTMGHDKMYWYQQDPGMELHLIHYSYGVNSTEKGDLSSESTVSRIRTEHFPLTLESARPSHTSQYLCASSESENTEAFFGQGTRLTVV.

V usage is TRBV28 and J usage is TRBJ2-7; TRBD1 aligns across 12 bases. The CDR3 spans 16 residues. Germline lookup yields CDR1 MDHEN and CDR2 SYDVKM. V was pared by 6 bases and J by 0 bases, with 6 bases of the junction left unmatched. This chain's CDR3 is CASRDGTGGFSYEQYF. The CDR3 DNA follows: TGTGCCAGCAGGGACGGGACAGGGGGCTTCTCCTACGAGCAGTACTTC.